A single sample is the source of the 10 T cell receptor beta chains below, sequenced in a study of neurological immune-mediated disorders. TCRdb ran MiXCR on the 5' RACE reads and lists one entry per CDR3 protein. The data contain fewer than 35,000 distinct CDR3 sequences, 3% to 3.5% of them singletons. Material for sequencing was PBMCs. The receptors derive from a woman aged 25 to 39 with multiple sclerosis.

This clonotype appeared many times. The rearrangement joins TRBV10-3 to TRBJ2-7, with 16 bases identical to TRBD2. Trimming took 3 bases from V and 0 from J; bases not matched to a gene: 5. Germline V gives CDR1 ENHRY, CDR2 SYGVKD. This CDR3 has 18 amino acids. CDR3 residues: CAISDPGLAGGSSYEQYF. The CDR3 DNA reads as TGTGCCATCAGTGACCCGGGACTAGCGGGAGGGTCCTCCTACGAGCAGTACTTC.

This clonotype is termed medium-sized. The genes are TRBV6-5 and TRBJ2-7; D gene unclear. Germline loops: CDR1 MNHEY, CDR2 SVGAGI. V lost 6 bases, J lost 1 base, and 10 bases lay in between. This CDR3 comprises 13 residues. This chain's CDR3 is CASSKGPSYEQYF. CDR3 nucleotide sequence: TGTGCCAGCAGCAAGGGTCCGTCCTACGAGCAGTACTTC.

This clonotype was recorded at least ten times. The J gene is TRBJ2-3, the V gene TRBV7-2; D is unclear. V was trimmed by 6 bases and J by 2 bases, leaving 21 bases between them. CDR1 SGHTA and CDR2 FQGNSA come from the germline V gene. The CDR3 is 17 residues long. CDR3 coding DNA: TGTGCCAGCAGTTCCGCTGGATTTAGTGGGTACACAGATACGCAGTATTTT. Protein: CASSSAGFSGYTDTQYF.

At least ten counts were recorded for this clonotype. V gene TRBV18 combines with J gene TRBJ2-5; 10 positions agree with TRBD2. Germline V gene lookup returns CDR1 KGHSH and CDR2 LQKENI. The J segment lost 2 bases and the V segment lost 4 bases, leaving 4 bases of the junction unmatched. The CDR3 loop spans 15 amino acids. This CDR3 reads CASSLRTSGQETQYF. The CDR3 region has the DNA TGTGCCAGCTCACTCCGGACTAGCGGACAAGAGACCCAGTACTTC.

This clonotype was detected many times. V gene TRBV27 combines with J gene TRBJ2-7; no definite D call. The CDR3 loop spans 17 amino acids. V shed 6 bases and J shed 1 base, with 22 bases lying between them. Germline V CDR1 and CDR2: MNHEY, SMNVEV (reference sequence). This CDR3 reads CASSLVPGLVGSYEQYF. The DNA for the CDR3 is TGTGCCAGCAGCTTAGTGCCCGGGCTAGTCGGTTCCTACGAGCAGTACTTC.

This clonotype has at least ten counts. V and J are TRBV18 and TRBJ2-7; 9 bases fit TRBD2. Germline V lookup: CDR1 KGHSH, CDR2 LQKENI. Trimming cost V 9 bases and J 4 bases; bases outside gene matches: 10. The CDR3 has 14 amino acids. The CDR3 DNA is TGTGCCAGTTCATCGGCGGGAGGGTTATACGAGCAGTACTTC. Its protein is CASSSAGGLYEQYF.

This clonotype has at least ten counts. The chain joins TRBV6-5 to TRBJ1-6; TRBD1 aligns across 8 bases. The germline gives CDR1 MNHEY, CDR2 SVGAGI. There are 15 residues in the CDR3. J gave up 5 bases and V 7 bases, and 7 bases lay outside the gene matches. Here the CDR3 reads CASTLQGGDNSPLHF. As DNA, the CDR3 is TGTGCCAGCACCTTACAGGGGGGGGATAATTCACCCCTCCACTTT.

In its sample, this clonotype was seen a few times. The CDR3: CASSPLGASETQYF. The CDR3 nucleotides are TGTGCCAGCAGCCCGCTAGGGGCCTCGGAGACCCAGTACTTC. The chain links TRBV6-6 to TRBJ2-5; D might be TRBD1 (5 bases). This CDR3 is built from 14 residues. V lost 6 bases and J lost 5, with 16 bases in between. CDR1 and CDR2 from the germline V gene are MNHNY and SVGAGI (reference sequence).

This clonotype occurred many times. This chain uses TRBV29-1 with TRBJ2-1; TRBD1 or TRBD2 may be the D gene (5 bases each). Trimming stripped 7 bases from V and 4 bases from J, with 17 bases between. Germline-derived CDR1 and CDR2 are SQVTM and ANQGSEA. The CDR3 length is 14 residues. The CDR3 coding sequence is TGCAGCGCCCTCGGTTGGGACCAATACAATGAGCAGTTCTTC. This codes for CSALGWDQYNEQFF.

The table lists this clonotype with many counts. The CDR3 protein is CASSTPAGYGYTF. As DNA, the CDR3 is TGTGCCAGCAGCACCCCGGCTGGCTATGGCTACACCTTC. The chain combines TRBV7-2 with TRBJ1-2; D remains ambiguous. The V end lost 5 bases, the J end lost 4 bases, and 11 bases lay between the germline ends. The CDR3 loop spans 13 amino acids. Germline V gives CDR1 SGHTA, CDR2 FQGNSA. Looking up the rest from reference TRBV7-2 and TRBJ1-2 gives the full variable domain: GAGVSQSPSNKVTEKGKDVELRCDPISGHTALYWYRQSLGQGLEFLIYFQGNSAPDKSGLPSDRFSAERTGGSVSTLTIQRTQQEDSAVYLCASSTPAGYGYTFGSGTRLTVV.